Listed below are T cell receptor beta chains from one sample, sequenced in a study of beta chain bispecific antibodies for T cell cancers. One entry per CDR3 protein, called by TCRdb with MiXCR from the 5' RACE reads. The sample holds more than 15,000 distinct CDR3 sequences, 2.1% seen once. No antigens are known for them. The source material was healthy donor T cells cultured with leukemia cells. The receptors here all came from a human donor in good health. Some clones in this sample may be carry-over from other donors' samples. CDR3s include the opening cysteine and the closing phenylalanine or tryptophan. Each record gives: V gene, clone size, J gene, D gene, CDR3 length, CDR3 DNA, CDR3 protein. A D gene is named only where the DNA matches it firmly. Only part of the rows carry a size: once, few, many, or a class if the clone is expanded.

V gene: TRBV4-1
clone size: many
J gene: TRBJ1-1
D gene: -
CDR3 length: 17
CDR3 DNA: TGCGCCAGCAGCCAAGGGGCCTGGGGCAGGGTTAGGACTGAAGCTTTCTTT
CDR3 protein: CASSQGAWGRVRTEAFF

V gene: TRBV7-2
clone size: many
J gene: TRBJ2-7
D gene: TRBD1
CDR3 length: 14
CDR3 DNA: TGTGCCAGCAGCGTCGACAGGGAACGGACCGAGCAGTACTTC
CDR3 protein: CASSVDRERTEQYF

V gene: TRBV13
clone size: -
J gene: TRBJ2-7
D gene: -
CDR3 length: 11
CDR3 DNA: TGTGCCAGCAGCTCCACCTACGAGCAGTACTTC
CDR3 protein: CASSSTYEQYF

V gene: TRBV12-3/TRBV12-4
clone size: many
J gene: TRBJ2-7
D gene: -
CDR3 length: 12
CDR3 DNA: TGTGCCAGCAGTTTAGCAGGGAACGAGCAGTACTTC
CDR3 protein: CASSLAGNEQYF

V gene: TRBV20-1
clone size: few
J gene: TRBJ2-1
D gene: TRBD1
CDR3 length: 14
CDR3 DNA: TGCAGTGCATCACCGGGACAGGGGTTCAATGAGCAGTTCTTC
CDR3 protein: CSASPGQGFNEQFF

V gene: TRBV27
clone size: few
J gene: TRBJ2-7
D gene: TRBD2
CDR3 length: 15
CDR3 DNA: TGTGCCAGCAGTTTACGGCTAGCGGGGGAACACGAGCAGTACTTC
CDR3 protein: CASSLRLAGEHEQYF

V gene: TRBV20-1
clone size: many
J gene: TRBJ2-7
D gene: -
CDR3 length: 18
CDR3 DNA: TGCAGTGCTAGTTTCCCCGGATGGTCTGCGGAGGGGGCGCCCGAGCAGTACTTC
CDR3 protein: CSASFPGWSAEGAPEQYF

V gene: TRBV28
clone size: many
J gene: TRBJ2-3
D gene: -
CDR3 length: 15
CDR3 DNA: TGTGCCAGCAGTTTACCGAGCGGGCTGACAGATACGCAGTATTTT
CDR3 protein: CASSLPSGLTDTQYF

V gene: TRBV20-1
clone size: many
J gene: TRBJ2-1
D gene: -
CDR3 length: 14
CDR3 DNA: TGCAGTGCCCTCCCCGGGGGCTCCTACAATGAGCAGTTCTTC
CDR3 protein: CSALPGGSYNEQFF

V gene: TRBV20-1
clone size: many
J gene: TRBJ2-2
D gene: TRBD2
CDR3 length: 17
CDR3 DNA: TGCAGTGCCTCCGGGACTAGCGGGGGATTGTTCACCGGGGAGCTGTTTTTT
CDR3 protein: CSASGTSGGLFTGELFF

V gene: TRBV6-5
clone size: many
J gene: TRBJ1-2
D gene: -
CDR3 length: 14
CDR3 DNA: TGTGCCAGCAGTTACCGACAGGCCTACTATGGCTACACCTTC
CDR3 protein: CASSYRQAYYGYTF

V gene: TRBV5-1
clone size: many
J gene: TRBJ2-7
D gene: TRBD2
CDR3 length: 11
CDR3 DNA: TGCGCCAGCAGCCCGGGGGGGGAGCAGTACTTC
CDR3 protein: CASSPGGEQYF

V gene: TRBV11-2
clone size: many
J gene: TRBJ2-3
D gene: TRBD2
CDR3 length: 21
CDR3 DNA: TGTGCCAGCAGCTTGCCACGACTCGGCGATAGCGGGGTTACTAGCACAGATACGCAGTATTTT
CDR3 protein: CASSLPRLGDSGVTSTDTQYF

V gene: TRBV11-2
clone size: many
J gene: TRBJ1-2
D gene: -
CDR3 length: 16
CDR3 DNA: TGTGCCAGCAGCTCAGGCGTATGGGGTAAAGATGATGGCTACACCTTC
CDR3 protein: CASSSGVWGKDDGYTF

V gene: TRBV4-1
clone size: many
J gene: TRBJ2-3
D gene: TRBD2
CDR3 length: 16
CDR3 DNA: TGCGCCAGCAGCCAAGTCGGGGGGGGGCCCACAGATACGCAGTATTTT
CDR3 protein: CASSQVGGGPTDTQYF

V gene: TRBV10-3
clone size: many
J gene: TRBJ2-2
D gene: -
CDR3 length: 13
CDR3 DNA: TGTGCCATCGAGGACTCGAACACCGGGGAGCTGTTTTTT
CDR3 protein: CAIEDSNTGELFF

V gene: TRBV19
clone size: many
J gene: TRBJ1-1
D gene: -
CDR3 length: 15
CDR3 DNA: TGTGCCAGTAGTATTGCCGGGACACCTAACACTGAAGCTTTCTTT
CDR3 protein: CASSIAGTPNTEAFF

V gene: TRBV9
clone size: many
J gene: TRBJ2-1
D gene: TRBD1
CDR3 length: 19
CDR3 DNA: TGTGCCAGCAGCGGCTCCGGGACAGGGGAGTTCCAAGTTATGAATGAGCAGTTCTTC
CDR3 protein: CASSGSGTGEFQVMNEQFF

V gene: TRBV29-1
clone size: many
J gene: TRBJ2-1
D gene: TRBD2
CDR3 length: 15
CDR3 DNA: TGCAGCGTGGAGTTAGGTAGCGGGGGGGCAGGTGAGCAGTTCTTC
CDR3 protein: CSVELGSGGAGEQFF

V gene: TRBV20-1
clone size: many
J gene: TRBJ1-6
D gene: -
CDR3 length: 12
CDR3 DNA: TGCAGTGCTAGAGAGGGTAATTCACCCCTCCACTTT
CDR3 protein: CSAREGNSPLHF

V gene: TRBV6-1
clone size: many
J gene: TRBJ2-3
D gene: -
CDR3 length: 12
CDR3 DNA: TGTGCCAGCGAAGTAGCTGCAGATACGCAGTATTTT
CDR3 protein: CASEVAADTQYF

V gene: TRBV20-1
clone size: many
J gene: TRBJ2-1
D gene: -
CDR3 length: 9
CDR3 DNA: TGCAGAGACACGGCAAAGGAGTTCTTC
CDR3 protein: CRDTAKEFF

V gene: TRBV5-4
clone size: many
J gene: TRBJ2-1
D gene: TRBD1
CDR3 length: 15
CDR3 DNA: TGTGCCAGCAGTCGGGCCAGGACAGGGTACAATGAGCAGTTCTTC
CDR3 protein: CASSRARTGYNEQFF

V gene: TRBV13
clone size: many
J gene: TRBJ1-5
D gene: TRBD1
CDR3 length: 15
CDR3 DNA: TGTGCCAGCAGCTCGGGACAGGGGGGCAATCAGCCCCAGCATTTT
CDR3 protein: CASSSGQGGNQPQHF

V gene: TRBV2
clone size: many
J gene: TRBJ1-6
D gene: -
CDR3 length: 13
CDR3 DNA: TGTGCCAGCAGGAGCTCCTATAATTCACCCCTCCACTTT
CDR3 protein: CASRSSYNSPLHF

V gene: TRBV29-1
clone size: many
J gene: TRBJ2-3
D gene: -
CDR3 length: 12
CDR3 DNA: TGCAGCGTTGAGACCTCGGGGGATACGCAGTATTTT
CDR3 protein: CSVETSGDTQYF

V gene: TRBV6-5
clone size: many
J gene: TRBJ1-1
D gene: -
CDR3 length: 15
CDR3 DNA: TGTGCCAGCAGTTTCGGACAGACCACGAACACTGAAGCTTTCTTT
CDR3 protein: CASSFGQTTNTEAFF

V gene: TRBV7-9
clone size: medium-sized
J gene: TRBJ2-2
D gene: -
CDR3 length: 13
CDR3 DNA: TGTGCTCCGAACAGCCTGAACACCGGGGAGCTGTTTTTT
CDR3 protein: CAPNSLNTGELFF

V gene: TRBV4-1
clone size: many
J gene: TRBJ1-1
D gene: -
CDR3 length: 16
CDR3 DNA: TGCGCCAGCATACCCTCCCCTGGGGGGTTTAACACTGAAGCTTTCTTT
CDR3 protein: CASIPSPGGFNTEAFF

V gene: TRBV5-6
clone size: many
J gene: TRBJ2-1
D gene: -
CDR3 length: 13
CDR3 DNA: TGTGCCAGCAGCTTGGCCGAGGCGGATGAGCAGTTCTTC
CDR3 protein: CASSLAEADEQFF

V gene: TRBV6-5
clone size: many
J gene: TRBJ2-1
D gene: -
CDR3 length: 16
CDR3 DNA: TGTGCCAGCTGCGGGGAATGGGGTGGTCGATGCGATGAGCAGTTCTTC
CDR3 protein: CASCGEWGGRCDEQFF

V gene: TRBV10-3
clone size: many
J gene: TRBJ2-2
D gene: -
CDR3 length: 18
CDR3 DNA: TGTGCCATCAGTGAGTCCGAAGGGCCAATACTAAACACCGGGGAGCTGTTTTTT
CDR3 protein: CAISESEGPILNTGELFF

V gene: TRBV5-1
clone size: many
J gene: TRBJ2-2
D gene: -
CDR3 length: 15
CDR3 DNA: TGCGCCAGCAGCTTCCTCAGGGAAATGACCGGGGAGCTGTTTTTT
CDR3 protein: CASSFLREMTGELFF

V gene: TRBV28
clone size: many
J gene: TRBJ2-7
D gene: -
CDR3 length: 12
CDR3 DNA: TGTGCCAGCAGTCCCGGGGGCCCCGTGGAATACTTC
CDR3 protein: CASSPGGPVEYF

V gene: TRBV10-3
clone size: many
J gene: TRBJ2-3
D gene: -
CDR3 length: 16
CDR3 DNA: TGTGCCATCTCACCCGAAATAAACTACCAGGGAGATACGCAGTATTTT
CDR3 protein: CAISPEINYQGDTQYF

V gene: TRBV20-1
clone size: medium-sized
J gene: TRBJ1-5
D gene: TRBD1
CDR3 length: 17
CDR3 DNA: TGCAGTGCTAGGATCAGGGACAGCAAAAATAGCAATCAGCCCCAGCATTTT
CDR3 protein: CSARIRDSKNSNQPQHF

V gene: TRBV2
clone size: many
J gene: TRBJ2-7
D gene: TRBD2
CDR3 length: 18
CDR3 DNA: TGTGCCAGCAGTGAAGGGCTAGCGGGGGTCTCTCTCTTCTACGAGCAGTACTTC
CDR3 protein: CASSEGLAGVSLFYEQYF

V gene: TRBV12-3/TRBV12-4
clone size: medium-sized
J gene: TRBJ2-1
D gene: TRBD2
CDR3 length: 15
CDR3 DNA: TGTGCCAGCAGTTCCCTAGCGGGCTCCTACAATGAGCAGTTCTTC
CDR3 protein: CASSSLAGSYNEQFF

V gene: TRBV19
clone size: many
J gene: TRBJ1-2
D gene: -
CDR3 length: 14
CDR3 DNA: TGTGCCAGTAGTCCCGGGACTGCCTTCTATGGCTACACCTTC
CDR3 protein: CASSPGTAFYGYTF

V gene: TRBV18
clone size: many
J gene: TRBJ1-4
D gene: TRBD1
CDR3 length: 11
CDR3 DNA: TGTGCCAGCTCAAGCCCCGGGACAGGGCCTTTT
CDR3 protein: CASSSPGTGPF

V gene: TRBV30
clone size: many
J gene: TRBJ2-3
D gene: TRBD2
CDR3 length: 18
CDR3 DNA: TGTGCCTGGAGTGGCCATAGCGGGGGGGCCATCTACACAGATACGCAGTATTTT
CDR3 protein: CAWSGHSGGAIYTDTQYF

V gene: TRBV19
clone size: many
J gene: TRBJ1-1
D gene: -
CDR3 length: 13
CDR3 DNA: TGTGCCAGTAGTATTGTATTGAACACTGAAGCTTTCTTT
CDR3 protein: CASSIVLNTEAFF

V gene: TRBV19
clone size: -
J gene: TRBJ1-1
D gene: -
CDR3 length: 13
CDR3 DNA: TGTGCCAGTAGTATAGCCGCGACAAGGGAAGCTTTCTTT
CDR3 protein: CASSIAATREAFF

V gene: TRBV7-6
clone size: many
J gene: TRBJ1-5
D gene: -
CDR3 length: 14
CDR3 DNA: TGTGCCAGCAGCTTAGTTGGGGAGGGTCAGCCCCAGCATTTT
CDR3 protein: CASSLVGEGQPQHF

V gene: TRBV5-4
clone size: many
J gene: TRBJ2-7
D gene: TRBD2
CDR3 length: 13
CDR3 DNA: TGTGCCAGCAGGTTCCGCGGGGGCTACGAGCAGTACTTC
CDR3 protein: CASRFRGGYEQYF

V gene: TRBV5-1
clone size: many
J gene: TRBJ2-7
D gene: -
CDR3 length: 13
CDR3 DNA: TGCGCCAGCAGCTTTGGGAGCTCCTACGAGCAGTACTTC
CDR3 protein: CASSFGSSYEQYF

V gene: TRBV27
clone size: many
J gene: TRBJ2-7
D gene: -
CDR3 length: 13
CDR3 DNA: TGTGCCAGCTCCCAGTGGAGCTCCTACGAGCAGTACTTC
CDR3 protein: CASSQWSSYEQYF

V gene: TRBV20-1
clone size: many
J gene: TRBJ1-2
D gene: -
CDR3 length: 14
CDR3 DNA: TGCAGTGCGAAGAGTGGGTTTTCTAACTATGGCTACACCTTC
CDR3 protein: CSAKSGFSNYGYTF

V gene: TRBV18
clone size: many
J gene: TRBJ1-6
D gene: -
CDR3 length: 15
CDR3 DNA: TGTGCCAGCTCACCACCGTCCAGGAGAGATTCACCCCTCCACTTT
CDR3 protein: CASSPPSRRDSPLHF

V gene: TRBV27
clone size: many
J gene: TRBJ2-7
D gene: TRBD2
CDR3 length: 14
CDR3 DNA: TGTGCCAGCAGTTTAAGCGGGGGGTCCTACGAGCAGTACTTC
CDR3 protein: CASSLSGGSYEQYF